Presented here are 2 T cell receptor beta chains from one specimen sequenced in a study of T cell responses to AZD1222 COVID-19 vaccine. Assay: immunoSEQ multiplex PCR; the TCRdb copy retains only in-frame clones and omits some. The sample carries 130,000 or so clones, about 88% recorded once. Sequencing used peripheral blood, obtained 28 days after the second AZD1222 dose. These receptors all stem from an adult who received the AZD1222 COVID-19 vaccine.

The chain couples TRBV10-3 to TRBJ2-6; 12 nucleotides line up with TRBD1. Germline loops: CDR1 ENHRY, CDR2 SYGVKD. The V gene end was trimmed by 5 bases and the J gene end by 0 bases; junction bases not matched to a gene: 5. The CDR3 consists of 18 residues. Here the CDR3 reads CAISKRGQGASGANVLTF. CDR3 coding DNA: TGTGCCATCAGTAAGAGGGGACAGGGGGCCTCTGGGGCCAACGTCCTGACTTTC.

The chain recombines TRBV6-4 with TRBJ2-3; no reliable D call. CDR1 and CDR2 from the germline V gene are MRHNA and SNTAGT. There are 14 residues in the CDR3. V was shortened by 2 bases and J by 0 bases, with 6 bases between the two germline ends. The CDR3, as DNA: TGTGCCAGCAGTGACGGTCTAAGCACAGATACGCAGTATTTT. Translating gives CASSDGLSTDTQYF.